These 26 T cell receptor beta chains share one sample of origin, sequenced in a study of identical twins. Via MiXCR, TCRdb re-called the 5' RACE reads, giving one row per CDR3 protein. Counted here are 220,000 or so distinct CDR3 sequences, about 7.3% occurring once; the ten biggest clones make up 3.6%. This sample also belongs to another study, concerning yellow fever vaccine responses in identical twins.

The sequenced sample was memory (CD45RO+) T cells sorted from blood. The source is a woman aged 18 to 35 in good health.

The chain employs TRBV4-2 and TRBJ2-1, with 11 bases identical to TRBD2. This CDR3 has 19 amino acids. Germline lookup yields CDR1 LGHNA and CDR2 YNFKEQ. V was pared by 0 bases and J by 1 base, with 8 bases of the junction left unmatched. CDR3 in DNA: TGTGCCAGCAGCCAAGAAACTCCGACTAGCGGGAATTCCTACAATGAGCAGTTCTTC. Amino acid sequence: CASSQETPTSGNSYNEQFF.

As to this clonotype: The junction shows a germline mismatch at one end, possibly a read error. The chain employs TRBV9 and TRBJ1-4; maybe TRBD1 (5 bases). This CDR3 has 14 amino acids. Germline loops: CDR1 SGDLS, CDR2 YYNGEE. The CDR3 DNA follows: TGTGCCAGCAGCGGCCAGGGTTATAATGAAAAACTGTCTTTT. It specifies CASSGQGYNEKLSF. The whole variable domain, filled in from reference TRBV9 and TRBJ1-4, reads DSGVTQTPKHLITATGQRVTLRCSPRSGDLSVYWYQQSLDQGLQFLIQYYNGEERAKGNILERFSAQQFPDLHSELNLSSLELGDSALYFCASSGQGYNEKLSFGSGTQLSVL.

This chain joins TRBV5-5 and TRBJ2-3; TRBD1 agrees at 8 bases. Germline assignment: CDR1 SGHKS and CDR2 YYEKEE (reference sequence). V was pared by 4 bases and J by 4 bases, with 8 bases of the junction left unmatched. The CDR3 length is 15 residues. The CDR3 DNA reads as TGTGCCAGCAGCGGACAGGGTTCGTTCGCAGATACGCAGTATTTT. Translation gives CASSGQGSFADTQYF.

This chain uses TRBV7-3 with TRBJ1-1; no definite D call. The CDR3 runs 13 residues. Germline V CDR1 and CDR2: SGHTA, FQGTGA. Trimming took 7 bases from V and 1 from J, leaving 10 bases between them. The CDR3 here is CASTQERNTEAFF. The CDR3 bases are TGTGCCAGCACCCAGGAACGGAACACTGAAGCTTTCTTT.

This clonotype has a handful of counts. The gene calls are TRBV12-3 or TRBV12-4 and TRBJ1-5; perhaps TRBD1 as D (6 bases). CDR3 length: 14 amino acids. With 7 bases removed from V and 2 bases from J, the gap between germline ends came to 12 bases. The CDR3 DNA is TGTGCCAGCAATTTCGGGGGCGGCAATCAGCCCCAGCATTTT. Translated, it gives CASNFGGGNQPQHF.

The CDR3 reads CSARGGGVHNEQFF. DNA of the CDR3: TGCAGTGCTAGAGGGGGGGGAGTCCACAATGAGCAGTTCTTC. V and J are TRBV20-1 and TRBJ2-1, with 7 bases matching TRBD2. Trimming cost V 1 base and J 5 bases; bases outside gene matches: 5. The CDR3 totals 14 residues. CDR1 is DFQATT and CDR2 is SNEGSKA in the germline V gene (reference sequence).

This clonotype has a handful of counts. The rearrangement joins TRBV2 to TRBJ2-7, with 11 nucleotides matching TRBD2. J gave up 1 base and V 6 bases, and 14 bases lay outside the gene matches. CDR3 length: 18 amino acids. CDR1 is SNHLY and CDR2 is FYNNEI in the germline V gene. This CDR3 reads CASRTRTSGYTPSYEQYF. CDR3 nucleotide sequence: TGTGCCAGCAGAACTAGGACTAGCGGGTATACCCCTTCCTACGAGCAGTACTTC.

This clonotype was found a few times. The DNA of the CDR3 is TGTGCCAGCAGTGAAGCCGTGATGGGGGAGCAGTACGTC. Its protein product is CASSEAVMGEQYV. The gene calls are TRBV6-1 and TRBJ2-7; D gene unclear. The CDR3 has 13 residues. The ends were cut back, 0 bases at V and 7 bases at J, with 10 bases in the middle. Germline CDR1 reads MNHNS; CDR2 reads SASEGT.

This clonotype was seen many times. The J gene is TRBJ1-2, the V gene TRBV27; the match to TRBD1 covers 8 bases. Trimming cost V 6 bases and J 10 bases; bases outside gene matches: 10. The V gene's germline CDR1 is MNHEY and CDR2 SMNVEV (reference sequence). This CDR3 has 13 amino acids. DNA of the CDR3: TGTGCCAGCAGGACAGGGGTCGGGGGTATCTACACCTTC. Amino acid sequence: CASRTGVGGIYTF.

This clonotype was counted between two and nine times. The chain joins TRBV3-1 to TRBJ1-2, with D possibly being TRBD1 (6 bases). V was trimmed by 3 bases and J by 4 bases, leaving 15 bases between them. This CDR3 is built from 15 residues. CDR1 and CDR2 (germline): LGHDT, YNNKEL (reference sequence). The CDR3 nucleotides read TGTGCCAGCAGCCATTCCCTAGGGGGTGGCTATGGCTACACCTTC. The encoded protein is CASSHSLGGGYGYTF.

This clonotype has a count of ten or more. The chain couples TRBV9 to TRBJ2-4, with TRBD1 matching over 7 bases. With 2 bases clipped from V and 6 bases from J, the junction kept 5 bases outside the gene matches. The CDR3 sequence is 14 residues long. Per germline, CDR1 SGDLS and CDR2 YYNGEE. The DNA for the CDR3 is TGTGCCAGCAGCGTCGGGACAGAGGGAAACATTCAGTACTTC. It encodes CASSVGTEGNIQYF.

The gene calls are TRBV6-1 and TRBJ2-4; a possible D gene is TRBD1 (6 bases). V lost 6 bases and J lost 0, with 15 bases in between. In germline, CDR1 is MNHNS, CDR2 SASEGT. CDR3 size: 16 residues. As DNA, the CDR3 is TGTGCCAGCAGGGCCGGACAGCCTATAGCCAAAAACATTCAGTACTTC. Residues: CASRAGQPIAKNIQYF.

The J gene is TRBJ2-3, the V gene TRBV7-2; TRBD2 aligns across 8 bases. With 5 bases clipped from V and 14 bases from J, the junction kept 12 bases outside the gene matches. CDR1 is SGHTA and CDR2 is FQGNSA in the germline V gene. This CDR3 has 13 residues. CDR3 loop: CASSLYWRGAAYF. In nucleotides, the CDR3 is TGTGCCAGCAGCCTCTACTGGCGGGGGGCCGCGTATTTT.

V is TRBV19 and J is TRBJ2-4, with D perhaps TRBD2 (7 bases). CDR1 is LNHDA and CDR2 is SQIVND in the germline V gene (reference sequence). Trimming took 8 bases from V and 11 from J, leaving 16 bases between them. The CDR3 consists of 12 residues. Written as DNA, the CDR3 is TGTGCCAGTCAAAGCCGGGGGGCGGTTCAGTACTTC. Its protein is CASQSRGAVQYF.

In the case of this clonotype: A much larger clonotype is one base distant, so this may be a read error. V usage is TRBV3-1 and J usage is TRBJ2-1; 7 positions match TRBD1. Germline values: CDR1 LGHDT, CDR2 YNNKEL (reference sequence). Germline trimming cut 5 bases from V and 3 bases from J; bases unmatched to any gene: 7. The CDR3 extends over 15 amino acids. The CDR3 nucleotides are TGTGCCAGCAGCGAGGACAGGAGTCTCTACAATGAGCAGTTCTTC. Translated, it gives CASSEDRSLYNEQFF.

There are a few counts of this clonotype. This chain links TRBV15 with TRBJ2-3; tentatively, D is TRBD1 or TRBD2 (6 bases each). V dropped 2 bases and J dropped 2 bases, with 14 bases sitting between them. This CDR3 contains 16 residues. The germline CDR1 and CDR2 sequences are LNHNV and YYDKDF (reference sequence). DNA for the CDR3: TGTGCCACCAGCAGACTAACGGGGGCCTACACAGATACGCAGTATTTT. This translates into CATSRLTGAYTDTQYF.

This clonotype showed up just a few times. V and J are TRBV20-1 and TRBJ2-2; TRBD2 agrees at 11 bases. Trimming removed 3 bases from V and 5 bases from J; junction bases left unmatched: 11. Germline V CDR1 and CDR2: DFQATT, SNEGSKA (reference sequence). The CDR3 consists of 17 residues. CDR3 region: CSARNIMTSGKTGELFF. CDR3 coding DNA: TGCAGTGCTAGGAACATCATGACTAGCGGGAAAACCGGGGAGCTGTTTTTT.

This clonotype was seen a handful of times. V gene TRBV15 combines with J gene TRBJ2-7, with TRBD1 identical over 8 bases. Germline lookup yields CDR1 LNHNV and CDR2 YYDKDF (reference sequence). This CDR3 has 16 amino acids. The ends lost 1 base at V and 3 bases at J; junction bases unmatched: 8. The CDR3 coding sequence is TGTGCCACCAGCAGAGTGGACAGGGAGTTTGGCTACGAGCAGTACGTC. Its translation is CATSRVDREFGYEQYV.

This chain joins TRBV19 and TRBJ2-3; D not certain. Deletions cut 5 bases from V and 2 bases from J, with 11 bases between. Germline V CDR1 and CDR2: LNHDA, SQIVND (reference sequence). This CDR3 is 14 amino acids long. The CDR3 sequence: CASSARRITDTQYF. The CDR3 DNA reads TGTGCCAGTAGTGCCAGACGAATCACAGATACGCAGTATTTT. The full variable domain, in which reference TRBV19 and TRBJ2-3 provide the parts outside the CDR3, is DGGITQSPKYLFRKEGQNVTLSCEQNLNHDAMYWYRQDPGQGLRLIYYSQIVNDFQKGDIAEGYSVSREKKESFPLTVTSAQKNPTAFYLCASSARRITDTQYFGPGTRLTVL.

This clonotype was seen repeatedly, ten times or more. J is TRBJ2-2 and V is TRBV5-1; 10 bases are a match to TRBD2. J lost 4 bases, V lost 0 bases, and 0 bases had no gene match. Per germline, CDR1 SGHRS and CDR2 YFSETQ. The CDR3 runs 15 residues. The CDR3 DNA follows: TGCGCCAGCAGCTTGGTAGCGGGAGGCACCGGGGAGCTGTTTTTT. Translated, it gives CASSLVAGGTGELFF.

This clonotype has more than one count but fewer than ten. The chain recombines TRBV21-1 with TRBJ2-1. TRBV21-1 is deemed a pseudogene. CDR3 length equals 14 residues. CDR3 nucleotides: TGTGCCAGCAGCCCTTTATCGGCCCACAATGAGCAGTTCTTC. Translated, it gives CASSPLSAHNEQFF.

The chain has TRBV28 and TRBJ2-7; 9 nucleotides match TRBD2. After removal of 7 bases from V and 1 base from J, the junction contained 8 bases not matched to a gene. Germline V CDR1 and CDR2: MDHEN, SYDVKM. This CDR3 is 15 amino acids long. The CDR3 DNA follows: TGTGCCAGCAACTCAATAGCGGGAGTTTCCTACGAGCAGTACTTC. This translates into CASNSIAGVSYEQYF.

This clonotype was seen a few times. The V gene is TRBV14, the J gene TRBJ2-7; 11 bases line up with TRBD1. In germline, CDR1 is SGHDN, CDR2 FVKESK. CDR3 length: 15 amino acids. The junction had 6 bases not matched to a gene; V was cut back by 3 bases and J by 5 bases. In DNA form, the CDR3 reads TGTGCCAGCAGCCAGGACAGGGGGCGAAACCACGAGCAGTACTTC. Translating gives CASSQDRGRNHEQYF.

This clonotype was counted at least ten times. The chain has TRBV7-2 and TRBJ1-1; TRBD1 agrees at 8 bases. The J segment lost 4 bases and the V segment lost 4 bases, leaving 8 bases of the junction unmatched. CDR1 is SGHTA, CDR2 FQGNSA, per germline. The CDR3 has 15 residues. CDR3 amino acids: CASSSQTGVGTEAFF. The CDR3 bases are TGTGCCAGCAGCTCCCAGACAGGGGTGGGCACTGAAGCTTTCTTT.

In its sample, this clonotype was seen many times. The chain combines TRBV28 with TRBJ1-4, with D unresolved. CDR1 is MDHEN and CDR2 is SYDVKM in the germline V gene. The CDR3 covers 13 residues. The V gene lost 10 bases and the J gene lost 7 bases, with 16 bases spanning the gap. CDR3 in DNA: TGTGCCACCACTCCCTTATCAGTTGAAAAACTGTTTTTT. Residues: CATTPLSVEKLFF. The full variable domain, with the rest looked up from reference TRBV28 and TRBJ1-4, is DVKVTQSSRYLVKRTGEKVFLECVQDMDHENMFWYRQDPGLGLRLIYFSYDVKMKEKGDIPEGYSVSREKKERFSLILESASTNQTSMYLCATTPLSVEKLFFGSGTQLSVL.

J is TRBJ2-5 and V is TRBV5-1, with D possibly matching TRBD1 (7 bases). The V gene's germline CDR1 is SGHRS and CDR2 YFSETQ. The ends were cut back, 0 bases at V and 9 bases at J, with 21 bases in the middle. The CDR3 sequence is 16 residues long. The CDR3, as DNA: TGCGCCAGCAGCTTGGGCGGGGCAGGGAGCCAGGGGGCCCAGTACTTC. Its translation: CASSLGGAGSQGAQYF.